This T cell receptor beta chain was identified in a study of control samples from healthy donors and cancer patients. Germline V gives CDR1 SGHAT, CDR2 FQNNGV. The CDR3 consists of 13 residues. The V and J ends lost 4 bases and 2 bases respectively, with 9 bases between them. This clone was recorded once. TCRdb keeps only in-frame clones here, not all; method: immunoSEQ multiplex PCR. The sample lists about 85,000 clones; about 89% were seen once. This TCR derives from a woman aged 55-69 years in good health. Source material: blood. J is TRBJ2-7 and V is TRBV11-2, with a possible D match to TRBD1 (6 bases). CDR3 bases: TGTGCCAGCAGCTACAGGGAGCCCTACGAGCAGTACTTC. Its protein product is CASSYREPYEQYF. Full variable domain (rest looked up from reference TRBV11-2 and TRBJ2-7): EAGVAQSPRYKIIEKRQSVAFWCNPISGHATLYWYQQILGQGPKLLIQFQNNGVVDDSQLPKDRFSAERLKGVDSTLKIQPAKLEDSAVYLCASSYREPYEQYFGPGTRLTVT.